This TCR beta chain was retrieved from a study of T cells in Graves' hyperthyroidism and ophthalmopathy. Findings and limits, study-wide: The model forecast ophthalmopathy, anticipating it by a median around 6.4 months before onset.

V lost 0 bases, J lost 7 bases, and 15 bases lay in between. The CDR3 has 14 amino acids. Germline values: CDR1 DFQATT, CDR2 SNEGSKA (reference sequence). Amplification of TCR beta CDR3 regions was performed using RNA transcripts as template. Researchers ran a first-round RT-PCR on the TCR CDR3 using the HTBI primer set. TCRdb used MiXCR to reprocess the multiplex PCR reads, holding one entry per CDR3 protein. The table includes 530,000 or so distinct CDR3 sequences, about 15% detected once. Ophthalmopathy cases met thresholds of Clinical Activity Score at least 3, NOSPECS grade at least 4 and duration under 3 months. A patient was excluded if there was uncontrolled infection, other autoimmune disease, pregnancy or lactation. PBMCs were collected from a roughly 9.7 ml volume of fresh peripheral blood. Regarding this clonotype: Its antigen is unknown.

The genes are TRBV20-1 and TRBJ1-1; no clear D. Sequencing was performed on blood. The TCR originated in a woman under 30 with Graves' ophthalmopathy. For the CDR3, the DNA is TGCAGTGCTAGAGATCACCGTGGGGTCGGTGAAGCTTTCTTT. This codes for CSARDHRGVGEAFF.